This passage covers 14 T cell receptor beta chains from one sample sequenced in a study of cytomegalovirus exposure and HLA in healthy donors. Researchers ran the PCR with 60 Vbeta and 13 Jbeta primers. Some clones are missing from TCRdb's copy, which holds only in-frame ones; the method was immunoSEQ multiplex PCR. The sample table sets out more than 85,000 clones. Sequences were obtained from PBMCs. The source of these receptors is a girl between 5 and 17 years old in good health and CMV-seropositive.

This chain joins TRBV7-9 and TRBJ2-6, with a weak D call TRBD1 (5 bases). This CDR3 is 17 amino acids long. Between the trimmed V and J ends, which lost 5 bases and 0 bases, there was a span of 14 bases. Germline CDR1 SEHNR, CDR2 FQNEAQ (reference sequence). Written as DNA, the CDR3 is TGTGCCAGCAGCACTGGTGGGGCTAACTCTGGGGCCAACGTCCTGACTTTC. Its translation: CASSTGGANSGANVLTF. The full variable domain, its missing parts supplied by reference TRBV7-9 and TRBJ2-6, is DTGVSQNPRHKITKRGQNVTFRCDPISEHNRLYWYRQTLGQGPEFLTYFQNEAQLEKSRLLSDRFSAERPKGSFSTLEIQRTEQGDSAMYLCASSTGGANSGANVLTFGAGSRLTVL.

CDR3 sequence (DNA): TGTGCCAGCAGCTCCTCCGGGGGGCATGGCTACACCTTC. This sequence encodes CASSSSGGHGYTF. This chain joins TRBV7-6 and TRBJ1-2, with a possible D match to TRBD1 (6 bases). The germline gives CDR1 SGHVS, CDR2 FNYEAQ. The CDR3 is 13 amino acids. V dropped 4 bases and J dropped 6 bases, with 12 bases sitting between them.

This rearrangement joins TRBV9 to TRBJ2-1; possible D gene TRBD2, 5 bases. The CDR3 has 14 amino acids. Deletions cut 5 bases from V and 4 bases from J, with 13 bases between. The germline CDR1 and CDR2 sequences are SGDLS and YYNGEE. CDR3 sequence: CASSTTPGYNEQFF. CDR3 sequence (DNA): TGTGCCAGCAGTACGACTCCGGGGTACAATGAGCAGTTCTTC.

V is TRBV5-1 and J is TRBJ2-1; possible D gene TRBD2, 6 bases. This CDR3 region has 14 residues. The V and J ends lost 2 bases and 5 bases respectively, with 11 bases between them. The V gene's germline CDR1 is SGHRS and CDR2 YFSETQ. CDR3 in DNA: TGCGCCAGCAGCTTCCGGGAGTTAAACAATGAGCAGTTCTTC. This codes for CASSFRELNNEQFF. Drawing the rest from reference TRBV5-1 and TRBJ2-1, the complete variable domain is KAGVTQTPRYLIKTRGQQVTLSCSPISGHRSVSWYQQTPGQGLQFLFEYFSETQRNKGNFPGRFSGRQFSNSRSEMNVSTLELGDSALYLCASSFRELNNEQFFGPGTRLTVL.

This chain links TRBV29-1 with TRBJ2-5, with TRBD1 identical over 7 bases. Losses at the gene ends were 7 bases for V and 2 bases for J; bases not matched to a gene: 4. The V gene's germline CDR1 is SQVTM and CDR2 ANQGSEA. The CDR3 contains 12 residues. The CDR3 protein is CSADRAQETQYF. The CDR3 bases are TGCAGCGCCGACAGGGCTCAAGAGACCCAGTACTTC.

The CDR3 DNA reads as TGTGCCAGCAGCTTATCAACTACAGGGGGATATGGCTACACCTTC. The encoded protein is CASSLSTTGGYGYTF. The V and J genes are TRBV7-2 and TRBJ1-2; TRBD1 matches 8 bases. V trimming: 2 bases; J trimming: 5 bases; junction bases outside the gene matches: 7. The CDR3 extends over 15 amino acids. CDR1 and CDR2 (germline): SGHTA, FQGNSA.

V gene TRBV14 combines with J gene TRBJ2-7, with 8 nucleotides matching TRBD1. J was trimmed by 6 bases and V by 9 bases; bases with no gene match: 19. The length of the CDR3 is 16 residues. In germline, CDR1 is SGHDN, CDR2 FVKESK. CDR3 residues: CASLDSRTGTGGEQYF. The CDR3 coding sequence is TGTGCCAGTCTTGACTCCCGGACAGGGACGGGCGGCGAGCAGTACTTC.

The CDR3 region has the DNA TGTGCCAGCAGTGGCCTCGGGGCCGGGGAGCTGTTTTTT. It translates to CASSGLGAGELFF. V gene TRBV6-1 combines with J gene TRBJ2-2; possibly TRBD2 for D (5 bases). CDR1 is MNHNS, CDR2 SASEGT, per germline. The CDR3 contains 13 residues. V was clipped by 4 bases and J by 6 bases, with 9 bases between them.

The chain employs TRBV4-3 and TRBJ2-7; 7 bases are shared with TRBD1. The CDR3 is 14 residues long. Germline-derived CDR1 and CDR2 are LGHNA and YSLEER. V dropped 1 base and J dropped 0; count of bases not matched to a gene: 0. The CDR3 spells CASSQGQGSYEQYF. DNA of the CDR3: TGCGCCAGCAGCCAAGGACAGGGCTCCTACGAGCAGTACTTC.

The rearrangement uses TRBV5-1 and TRBJ2-7; unclear D gene. The CDR3 length is 14 residues. The V and J ends lost 1 base and 3 bases respectively, with 11 bases between them. Looked up from germline, CDR1 is SGHRS and CDR2 is YFSETQ. The DNA of the CDR3 is TGCGCCAGCAGCTTGTTTGACACATACTACGAGCAGTACTTC. The encoded protein is CASSLFDTYYEQYF.

The chain recombines TRBV5-6 with TRBJ1-5, with 8 bases identical to TRBD1. There are 18 residues in the CDR3. The germline V gene has CDR1 SGHDT and CDR2 YYEEEE. The junction had 14 bases not matched to a gene; V was cut back by 1 base and J by 5 bases. The CDR3 sequence: CASSLFQGASFRDQPQHF. DNA for the CDR3: TGTGCCAGCAGCTTGTTTCAGGGGGCCTCGTTTAGGGATCAGCCCCAGCATTTT.

As to this clone: At the DNA level, this CDR3 is encoded by other sequences in the same sample as well. The chain carries TRBV5-1 and TRBJ2-5, with D possibly matching TRBD1 (6 bases). The CDR3 is 14 amino acids. The germline CDR1 and CDR2 sequences are SGHRS and YFSETQ. Trimming took 0 bases from V and 2 from J, leaving 8 bases between them. The CDR3 nucleotides are TGCGCCAGCAGCTTGGGGACAGTTCAAGAGACCCAGTACTTC. It encodes CASSLGTVQETQYF.

V and J are TRBV13 and TRBJ2-5; D is perhaps TRBD2 (5 bases). The CDR3 length is 14 residues. The V and J ends lost 2 bases and 1 base respectively, with 8 bases between them. Germline loops: CDR1 PRHDT, CDR2 FYEKMQ (reference sequence). The CDR3 loop reads CASSLSGIQETQYF. The CDR3 DNA sequence: TGTGCCAGCAGCTTAAGCGGAATCCAAGAGACCCAGTACTTC.

The chain recombines TRBV7-2 with TRBJ2-7, with 9 bases aligning to TRBD2. V shed 4 bases and J 6 bases; nucleotides not matched to a gene: 10. Germline V gene lookup returns CDR1 SGHTA and CDR2 FQGNSA. CDR3 size: 15 residues. This CDR3 reads CASSSIAGEAFEQYF. CDR3 in DNA: TGTGCCAGCAGCTCCATAGCGGGGGAGGCTTTCGAGCAGTACTTC.